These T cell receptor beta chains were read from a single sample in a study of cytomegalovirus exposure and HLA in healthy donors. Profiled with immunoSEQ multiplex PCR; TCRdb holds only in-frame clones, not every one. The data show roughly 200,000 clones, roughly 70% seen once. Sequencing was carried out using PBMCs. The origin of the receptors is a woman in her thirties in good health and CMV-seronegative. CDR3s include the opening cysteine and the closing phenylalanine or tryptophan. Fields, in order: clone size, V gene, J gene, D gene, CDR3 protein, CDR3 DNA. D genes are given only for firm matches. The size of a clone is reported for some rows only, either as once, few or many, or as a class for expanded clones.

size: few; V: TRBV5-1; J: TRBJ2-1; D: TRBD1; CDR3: CASNLGTGHNEQFF; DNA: TGCGCCAGCAACCTGGGGACAGGACACAATGAGCAGTTCTTC
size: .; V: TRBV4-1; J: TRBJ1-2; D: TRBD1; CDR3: CASSQDYIGGANGYTF; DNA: TGCGCCAGCAGCCAAGACTATATAGGGGGCGCGAATGGCTACACCTTC
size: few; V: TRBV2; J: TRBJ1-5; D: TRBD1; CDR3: CASSESGRGQPQHF; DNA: TGTGCCAGCAGTGAATCGGGCAGGGGGCAGCCCCAGCATTTT
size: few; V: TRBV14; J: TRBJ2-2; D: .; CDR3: CASSQQTIANTGELFF; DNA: TGTGCCAGCAGCCAACAGACTATAGCAAACACCGGGGAGCTGTTTTTT
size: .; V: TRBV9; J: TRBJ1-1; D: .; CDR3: CASSVNGQGDTEAFF; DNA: TGTGCCAGCAGCGTAAATGGCCAGGGCGACACTGAAGCTTTCTTT
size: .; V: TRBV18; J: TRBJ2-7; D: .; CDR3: CASSPNRDSYEQYF; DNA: TGTGCCAGCTCACCAAACAGGGACTCCTACGAGCAGTACTTC
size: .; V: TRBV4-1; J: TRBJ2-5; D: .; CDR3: CASSQDRRSQETQYF; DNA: TGCGCCAGCAGCCAAGACCGCCGGAGCCAAGAGACCCAGTACTTC
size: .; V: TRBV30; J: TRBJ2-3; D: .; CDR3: CAWRIGTFTDTQYF; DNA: TGTGCCTGGAGAATCGGGACTTTTACAGATACGCAGTATTTT
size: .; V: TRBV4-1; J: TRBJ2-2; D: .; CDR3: CASSQGGRGTGELFF; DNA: TGCGCCAGCAGCCAAGGAGGCAGGGGCACCGGGGAGCTGTTTTTT
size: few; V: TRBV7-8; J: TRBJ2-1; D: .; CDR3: CASSLGLASSYNEQFF; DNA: TGTGCCAGCAGCTTAGGTCTAGCGAGCTCCTACAATGAGCAGTTCTTC